The 10 T cell receptor beta chains in this list originate from one sample, sequenced in a study of shared clonotypes between healthy human individuals. Profiling relied on immunoSEQ multiplex PCR, and the TCRdb table lists in-frame clones only, not all of them. The table lists a few million clones, approximately 93% of them singletons. The specimen sequenced was naive CD4+ T cells from PBMCs. Regarding subset: CD45RA+ positively selected. Receptors were obtained from a man between 18 and 35 years old in good health. Some clones in this sample may be carry-over from other donors' samples.

This clone appeared a few times. Other DNA sequences in the same sample also yield this CDR3. The V and J genes are TRBV5-1 and TRBJ2-2; 8 bases fit TRBD2. Trimming at V came to 1 base and at J to 3 bases, leaving 2 bases not matched to a gene. The CDR3 spans 15 residues. Per the germline V gene, CDR1 is SGHRS and CDR2 is YFSETQ. The CDR3 DNA is TGCGCCAGCAGCTTGACTAGCGGATACACCGGGGAGCTGTTTTTT. Its protein is CASSLTSGYTGELFF.

The chain employs TRBV19 and TRBJ2-7; a weak D match, TRBD2 (6 bases). The CDR3 runs 15 residues. Germline V gene sequence: CDR1 LNHDA, CDR2 SQIVND (reference sequence). V was cut by 3 bases and J by 2 bases, with 14 bases left in between. CDR3 nucleotides: TGTGCCAGTAGTATCAAGTTGGAGGGAGCCTACGAGCAGTACTTC. As protein: CASSIKLEGAYEQYF.

V gene TRBV19 combines with J gene TRBJ2-6; 9 nucleotides match TRBD1. V was pared by 6 bases and J by 0 bases, with 6 bases of the junction left unmatched. CDR1 is LNHDA and CDR2 is SQIVND in the germline V gene (reference sequence). The CDR3 has 17 residues. This CDR3 reads CASRTDRGSSGANVLTF. As DNA, the CDR3 is TGTGCCAGTAGAACCGACAGGGGGTCCTCTGGGGCCAACGTCCTGACTTTC.

Worth noting for this clone: Other DNA sequences from this sample encode an identical CDR3 as well. V usage is TRBV7-3 and J usage is TRBJ2-2; D uncertain. Deletions cut 4 bases from V and 2 bases from J, with 5 bases between. This CDR3 region has 13 residues. Germline CDR1 and CDR2: SGHTA and FQGTGA. CDR3 sequence reads: CASSSANTGELFF. The CDR3 bases are TGTGCCAGCAGCTCCGCCAACACCGGGGAGCTGTTTTTT.

This chain connects TRBV7-3 to TRBJ1-1; tentatively, D is TRBD1 (5 bases). The CDR3 is 15 amino acids. Trimming cost V 4 bases and J 6 bases, with 18 bases left between them. Per germline, CDR1 SGHTA and CDR2 FQGTGA. In DNA form, the CDR3 reads TGTGCCAGCAGCTCATCTGCGGGGGGGTACGCTGAAGCTTTCTTT. Protein product: CASSSSAGGYAEAFF.

This clone appeared a single time. The V and J genes are TRBV11-2 and TRBJ2-1, with TRBD1 identical over 8 bases. With V trimmed by 3 bases and J by 3 bases, 1 base remained unmatched. The CDR3 spans 14 residues. Germline V gives CDR1 SGHAT, CDR2 FQNNGV. CDR3 DNA sequence: TGTGCCAGCAGCTTCGGACAGGGCTACAATGAGCAGTTCTTC. It translates to CASSFGQGYNEQFF.

The V gene is TRBV9, the J gene TRBJ2-3; unclear D gene. Germline assignment: CDR1 SGDLS and CDR2 YYNGEE. The V end was cut by 3 bases, the J end by 5 bases, with 4 bases between. This CDR3 contains 11 residues. The DNA for the CDR3 is TGTGCCAGCAGCGAGAAAGATACGCAGTATTTT. It yields the protein CASSEKDTQYF. Together with reference TRBV9 and TRBJ2-3, the CDR3 gives the full variable domain: DSGVTQTPKHLITATGQRVTLRCSPRSGDLSVYWYQQSLDQGLQFLIQYYNGEERAKGNILERFSAQQFPDLHSELNLSSLELGDSALYFCASSEKDTQYFGPGTRLTVL.

This rearrangement joins TRBV19 to TRBJ1-5, with 10 bases lining up with TRBD1. CDR3 length: 17 residues. CDR1 and CDR2 from the germline V gene are LNHDA and SQIVND (reference sequence). Trimming removed 5 bases from V and 1 base from J; junction bases left unmatched: 8. The chain's CDR3 is CASSPRDRGASNQPQHF. The CDR3 nucleotides are TGTGCCAGTAGTCCACGGGACAGGGGAGCCAGCAATCAGCCCCAGCATTTT.

The sample holds one count of this clone. The identical CDR3 is also encoded by other nucleotide sequences in the sample. The chain combines TRBV6-5 with TRBJ1-5; no definite D call. Germline lookup yields CDR1 MNHEY and CDR2 SVGAGI. Trimming pared 0 bases from V and 2 bases from J, leaving 8 bases between. The CDR3 is made up of 15 amino acids. This CDR3 reads CASSYSTGGNQPQHF. The DNA for the CDR3 is TGTGCCAGCAGTTACTCGACGGGTGGCAATCAGCCCCAGCATTTT.

This clone was counted between two and nine times. J is TRBJ1-1 and V is TRBV6-4; 10 bases line up with TRBD1. Germline lookup yields CDR1 MRHNA and CDR2 SNTAGT. This CDR3 has 20 residues. The V segment lost 11 bases and the J segment 4 bases; nucleotides outside the gene matches: 28. CDR3 nucleotides: TGTGCCTCCCTTGTACCGTCCTTATCAAACTTGGGACAGGGGAGCACTGAAGCTTTCTTT. This codes for CASLVPSLSNLGQGSTEAFF.